The rows below give T cell receptor beta chains drawn from one sample of a study of control samples from healthy donors and cancer patients. TCRdb's table, derived via immunoSEQ multiplex PCR, lists solely in-frame clones and lacks some. The profile shows about 410,000 clones, approximately 92% of them singletons. Sequenced sample: PBMCs. The source of these receptors is a middle-aged man with head and neck cancer. The CDR3 runs from the conserved cysteine through the conserved F or W. A D gene is named only where the DNA matches it firmly. Clone size appears in some rows only: once, few, many, or a class for an expanded clone.

TRBJ1-3 | TRBV20-1 | 11 | NA | NA | CSARSGNTIYF | TGCAGTGCGAGATCTGGAAACACCATATATTTT
TRBJ2-3 | TRBV25-1 | 16 | NA | NA | CASSELGQGNTDTQYF | TGTGCCAGCAGTGAATTAGGCCAGGGAAACACAGATACGCAGTATTTT
TRBJ2-3 | TRBV11-2 | 14 | NA | NA | CASSSMEGTDTQYF | TGTGCCAGCAGTTCGATGGAGGGCACAGATACGCAGTATTTT
TRBJ1-1 | TRBV15 | 17 | NA | NA | CATSRDPNRQVNTEAFF | TGTGCCACCAGCAGAGATCCTAATAGACAGGTTAACACTGAAGCTTTCTTT
TRBJ2-7 | TRBV19 | 13 | few | NA | CASSAYKGYEQYF | TGTGCCAGTAGTGCTTATAAGGGATACGAGCAGTACTTC
TRBJ1-6 | TRBV6-5 | 15 | few | NA | CASSYPPRGLAPLHF | TGTGCCAGCTCATATCCCCCCAGGGGCCTTGCACCCCTCCACTTT
TRBJ1-5 | TRBV5-4 | 14 | NA | NA | CASSLPGGIQPQHF | TGTGCCAGCAGCCTACCTGGGGGTATCCAGCCCCAGCATTTT
TRBJ2-7 | TRBV10-3 | 14 | NA | TRBD2 | CAIGGSGAPGEQYF | TGTGCCATCGGGGGTAGCGGGGCGCCGGGCGAGCAGTACTTC
TRBJ2-1 | TRBV11-3 | 19 | NA | TRBD2 | CASSFYLPDSGGSYNEQFF | TGTGCCAGCAGCTTCTACCTCCCTGATAGCGGGGGGTCCTACAATGAGCAGTTCTTC
TRBJ1-2 | TRBV6-5 | 14 | once | NA | CASNWLGESDGYTF | TGTGCCAGCAACTGGTTAGGGGAGTCGGATGGCTACACCTTC
TRBJ1-2 | TRBV7-9 | 16 | NA | TRBD1 | CASSWGFDRAWHGYTF | TGTGCCAGCAGTTGGGGGTTTGACAGGGCCTGGCATGGCTACACCTTC
TRBJ1-6 | TRBV15 | 16 | NA | TRBD1 | CATSRDRGQGGSPLHF | TGTGCCACCAGCAGAGATCGGGGACAGGGCGGTTCACCCCTCCACTTT
TRBJ2-5 | TRBV25-1 | 14 | NA | NA | CASTPSRAQETQYF | TGTGCCAGCACCCCCTCGAGGGCTCAAGAGACCCAGTACTTC
TRBJ2-7 | TRBV6-5 | 15 | NA | TRBD2 | CASRIRSGSSYEQYF | TGTGCCAGCAGAATCCGTAGCGGGAGCTCCTACGAGCAGTACTTC
TRBJ2-6 | TRBV18 | 15 | NA | NA | CASSPTGSGANVLTF | TGTGCCAGCTCCCCCACAGGCTCTGGGGCCAACGTCCTGACTTTC
TRBJ2-7 | TRBV5-1 | 16 | NA | TRBD1 | CASSLIRDRGTYEQYF | TGCGCCAGCAGCCTTATCCGGGACAGGGGGACCTACGAGCAGTACTTC
TRBJ2-3 | TRBV7-2 | 16 | NA | TRBD2 | CASSFRTSGGADTQYF | TGTGCCAGCAGCTTTAGGACTAGCGGCGGTGCAGATACGCAGTATTTT
TRBJ1-2 | TRBV11-2 | 15 | NA | TRBD1 | CASSSQGQGSLGYTF | TGTGCCAGCAGCTCCCAAGGACAGGGATCTTTGGGCTACACCTTC
TRBJ2-7 | TRBV10-2 | 15 | NA | TRBD2 | CASSESLAGAYEQYF | TGCGCCAGCAGTGAGTCACTAGCGGGGGCCTACGAGCAGTACTTC
TRBJ2-1 | TRBV2 | 15 | NA | NA | CASSALGGPYNEQFF | TGTGCCAGCAGTGCTCTGGGAGGTCCCTACAATGAGCAGTTCTTC
TRBJ2-7 | TRBV29-1 | 11 | NA | NA | CSVAESHEQYF | TGCAGCGTTGCGGAATCCCACGAGCAGTACTTC
TRBJ2-1 | TRBV7-3 | 14 | NA | TRBD2 | CASSLGTSPNEQFF | TGTGCCAGCAGCCTTGGGACTAGCCCCAATGAGCAGTTCTTC
TRBJ2-3 | TRBV5-8 | 17 | once | NA | CASSPNGAGTSTDTQYF | TGTGCCAGCAGCCCGAACGGCGCGGGCACTAGCACAGATACGCAGTATTTT
TRBJ2-3 | TRBV7-3 | 15 | NA | NA | CASSLLQGPTDTQYF | TGTGCCAGCAGCTTGCTCCAGGGGCCCACAGATACGCAGTATTTT
TRBJ1-2 | TRBV7-9 | 15 | NA | TRBD1 | CASSLGGTGSYGYTF | TGTGCCAGCAGCTTAGGGGGGACAGGGAGTTATGGCTACACCTTC
TRBJ2-7 | TRBV6-2/TRBV6-3 | 15 | NA | TRBD2 | CASSQGLAGYYEQYF | TGTGCCAGCAGCCAAGGGCTAGCGGGATACTACGAGCAGTACTTC
TRBJ2-7 | TRBV7-2 | 15 | NA | NA | CASSLGASGVYEQYF | TGTGCCAGCAGCTTAGGGGCTTCAGGAGTCTACGAGCAGTACTTC
TRBJ2-5 | TRBV27 | 14 | few | NA | CASSKQMNQETQYF | TGTGCCAGCAGCAAACAGATGAACCAAGAGACCCAGTACTTC
TRBJ1-3 | TRBV25-1 | 15 | NA | NA | CASSGAPRTGNTIYF | TGTGCCAGCAGTGGGGCCCCAAGGACTGGAAACACCATATATTTT
TRBJ1-5 | TRBV6-5 | 14 | once | NA | CASSNRYSNQPQHF | TGTGCCAGCAGTAACAGATATAGCAATCAGCCCCAGCATTTT
TRBJ2-7 | TRBV5-6 | 12 | NA | NA | CASSRLDYEQYF | TGTGCCAGCAGCAGACTCGACTACGAGCAGTACTTC
TRBJ2-1 | TRBV28 | 13 | few | NA | CASSPSRRNEQFF | TGTGCCAGCAGTCCCTCCCGTCGAAATGAGCAGTTCTTC
TRBJ1-5 | TRBV19 | 15 | NA | NA | CASSIAPQGLQPQHF | TGTGCCAGTAGTATAGCCCCTCAGGGGTTGCAGCCCCAGCATTTT
TRBJ1-1 | TRBV11-2 | 19 | NA | NA | CASSLAEWGPTGTLGRAFF | TGTGCCAGCAGCTTAGCAGAGTGGGGTCCGACCGGGACACTGGGTCGGGCTTTCTTT
TRBJ1-1 | TRBV6-2/TRBV6-3 | 14 | NA | NA | CASSLNPRGTEAFF | TGTGCCAGCAGCTTGAATCCGAGGGGAACTGAAGCTTTCTTT
TRBJ1-5 | TRBV6-1 | 16 | NA | TRBD1 | CASSEPDRRPGQPQHF | TGTGCCAGCAGTGAACCGGACAGGAGGCCGGGACAGCCCCAGCATTTT
TRBJ2-7 | TRBV7-9 | 16 | NA | TRBD1 | CASSLALAQGAVEQYF | TGTGCCAGCAGCTTAGCACTGGCCCAGGGGGCGGTCGAGCAGTACTTC
TRBJ1-2 | TRBV30 | 12 | NA | NA | CAWSMGRYGYTF | TGTGCCTGGAGTATGGGCCGGTATGGCTACACCTTC